Listed below are T cell receptor beta chains from one sample, sequenced in a study of CD4 T cells in relation to SARS-CoV-2 and coronaviruses. Data came from immunoSEQ multiplex PCR; TCRdb stores just in-frame clones and leaves some out. The table shows some 16,000 clones, with around four fifths occurring only once. The antigens of these receptors remain unknown. Sequencing input: CD4+ T cells from PBMCs, cultured in vitro. These receptors were collected from a human donor in good health. CDR3s include the opening cysteine and the closing phenylalanine or tryptophan. The D gene is left open where the match is weak.

CDR3aa	d_gene	v_gene	j_gene	len
CASHGGDRINEKLFF	TRBD1	TRBV19	TRBJ1-4	15
CASSFQGNQPQHF	-	TRBV5-6	TRBJ1-5	13
CASSSYGTGDYGYTF	TRBD1	TRBV5-1	TRBJ1-2	15
CASSLPGGQPQHF	-	TRBV5-5	TRBJ1-5	13
CASSLGAGEGGYTF	-	TRBV27	TRBJ1-2	14
CASSSDRDRENEQFF	TRBD1	TRBV13	TRBJ2-1	15
CATSNVGGGQPQHF	-	TRBV24-1	TRBJ1-5	14
CASRWGGSPAEAFF	-	TRBV5-8	TRBJ1-1	14
CASMRVYNEQFF	-	TRBV2	TRBJ2-1	12
CASSPPIAGSYNEQFF	TRBD2	TRBV5-1	TRBJ2-1	16
CASRSNEGELFF	-	TRBV27	TRBJ2-2	12
CASSYGDGGWETQYF	-	TRBV28	TRBJ2-5	15
CASLRTGTISGANVLTF	-	TRBV19	TRBJ2-6	17
CASSTGTRTANEQFF	TRBD2	TRBV19	TRBJ2-1	15